The clone carrying this TCR beta chain was observed once. Its antigen is not identified. This record belongs to a study of cytomegalovirus exposure and HLA in healthy donors. The overall study: Among about 200 million T cells, an earlier analysis found about 110 million unique TCR beta sequences. Among fewer than 500 genotyped donors, about 83% fell in the Caucasian-associated ancestry cluster. Whole-study findings and limits: The authors judged a highly shared variant cluster likely a sequencing artifact.

Germline values: CDR1 SGDLS, CDR2 YYNGEE. The CDR3 covers 18 residues. Deletions cut 3 bases from V and 2 bases from J, with 24 bases between. 60 Vbeta and 13 Jbeta primers were used in PCR. Using immunoSEQ multiplex PCR, the repertoire was profiled, and TCRdb retains in-frame clones only, with some absent. The data contain 95,000 to 150,000 clones, roughly 77% of them singletons. This sequence originates from a man between 18 and 35 years old in good health and CMV-seronegative. The chain carries TRBV9 and TRBJ2-7; TRBD1 is a possible D gene (6 bases). Sequenced: PBMCs. CDR3 protein: CASSESRSRDRRTYEQYF. CDR3 DNA: TGTGCCAGCAGCGAATCCCGCTCCCGCGACAGGCGAACCTACGAGCAGTACTTC.